A single sample is the source of the 14 T cell receptor beta chains below, sequenced in a study of cytomegalovirus exposure and HLA in healthy donors. Produced via immunoSEQ multiplex PCR; TCRdb's table is partial and in-frame only. The sample yields about 200,000 clones, approximately 87% seen once. The sequenced sample consisted of PBMCs. All receptors come from a woman aged 18-29 years in good health and CMV-seronegative.

This sequence joins TRBV29-1 and TRBJ2-4; TRBD2 matches 8 bases. Trimming took 7 bases from V and 6 from J; bases not matched to a gene: 8. Germline V gene lookup returns CDR1 SQVTM and CDR2 ANQGSEA. The CDR3 runs to 13 residues. CDR3 sequence reads: CSAETSAVNIQYF. CDR3 sequence (DNA): TGCAGCGCGGAGACTAGCGCGGTAAACATTCAGTACTTC.

V is TRBV9 and J is TRBJ1-3; TRBD1 is a possible D gene (6 bases). This CDR3 has 15 amino acids. CDR1 is SGDLS and CDR2 is YYNGEE in the germline V gene. Trimming shortened V by 2 bases and J by 3 bases, and 12 bases separated the two germline ends. CDR3 region: CASSVRGANGNTIYF. CDR3 in DNA: TGTGCCAGCAGCGTCCGGGGGGCGAATGGAAACACCATATATTTT.

This clone appeared many times. The chain links TRBV30 to TRBJ1-4; D ambiguous. This CDR3 is built from 11 residues. CDR1 and CDR2 (germline): GTSNPN, SVGIG (reference sequence). Trimming shortened V by 1 base and J by 7 bases, and 4 bases separated the two germline ends. The CDR3 spells CAWSEVEKLFF. For the CDR3, the DNA is TGTGCCTGGAGTGAGGTTGAAAAACTGTTTTTT.

For this clone: A much larger clone differs from this one at a single base, so this may be a read error. The CDR3 here is CASSEWNTGELFF. CDR3 in DNA: TGTGCCAGCAGTGAATGGAACACCGGGGAGCTGTTTTTT. The rearrangement uses TRBV6-1 and TRBJ2-2; D gene uncertain. Germline V lookup: CDR1 MNHNS, CDR2 SASEGT. V lost 2 bases, J lost 1 base, and 2 bases lay in between. The CDR3 totals 13 residues.

The rearrangement uses TRBV14 and TRBJ2-6; the D is unclear. The CDR3 is made up of 14 amino acids. In germline, CDR1 is SGHDN, CDR2 FVKESK. The V gene lost 6 bases and the J gene lost 0 bases, with 6 bases spanning the gap. CDR3 DNA sequence: TGTGCCAGCAGGGGGTCCTCTGGGGCCAACGTCCTGACTTTC. Residues: CASRGSSGANVLTF. Filled out from reference TRBV14 and TRBJ2-6, the complete variable domain reads EAGVTQFPSHSVIEKGQTVTLRCDPISGHDNLYWYRRVMGKEIKFLLHFVKESKQDESGMPNNRFLAERTGGTYSTLKVQPAELEDSGVYFCASRGSSGANVLTFGAGSRLTVL.

The gene calls are TRBV4-1 and TRBJ1-2, with D possibly being TRBD1 (5 bases). CDR1 is MGHRA and CDR2 is YSYEKL in the germline V gene. The CDR3 is made up of 15 amino acids. V was clipped by 3 bases and J by 4 bases, with 15 bases between them. CDR3: CASSQGGRAIYGYTF. CDR3 bases: TGCGCCAGCAGCCAGGGGGGTAGGGCTATCTATGGCTACACCTTC.

CDR3 region: CASSGQTSASNTGELFF. The CDR3 DNA is TGTGCCAGCAGCGGACAGACTAGCGCCTCAAACACCGGGGAGCTGTTTTTT. This chain connects TRBV9 to TRBJ2-2; 8 bases line up with TRBD2. CDR1 is SGDLS, CDR2 YYNGEE, per germline. The J segment lost 2 bases and the V segment lost 3 bases, leaving 9 bases of the junction unmatched. The CDR3 extends over 17 amino acids.

This clone was counted between two and nine times. The chain combines TRBV6-5 with TRBJ1-5; no reliable D call. Germline CDR1 and CDR2: MNHEY and SVGAGI. Trimming stripped 6 bases from V and 0 bases from J, with 12 bases between. CDR3 length equals 15 residues. The CDR3 loop reads CASRPQKNSNQPQHF. Written as DNA, the CDR3 is TGTGCCAGCAGGCCCCAGAAGAATAGCAATCAGCCCCAGCATTTT.

The chain couples TRBV6-1 to TRBJ1-2; D is perhaps TRBD1 (6 bases). The germline V gene encodes CDR1 MNHNS and CDR2 SASEGT. CDR3 size: 12 residues. Trimming removed 8 bases at V and 4 bases at J, with 11 bases between. CDR3 nucleotide sequence: TGTGCCAGCCAAACAGGGTTCTATGGCTACACCTTC. It specifies CASQTGFYGYTF.

This clone was counted once. The V and J genes are TRBV27 and TRBJ2-2, with 10 bases fitting TRBD1. The germline V gene has CDR1 MNHEY and CDR2 SMNVEV (reference sequence). The V gene end was trimmed by 8 bases and the J gene end by 4 bases; junction bases not matched to a gene: 1. This CDR3 contains 13 residues. CDR3 amino acids: CASGQGGTGELFF. Written as DNA, the CDR3 is TGTGCCAGCGGACAGGGGGGCACCGGGGAGCTGTTTTTT.

This sequence joins TRBV4-1 and TRBJ1-5, with a possible D match to TRBD1 (6 bases). The CDR3 runs 14 residues. Germline CDR1 and CDR2: MGHRA and YSYEKL. Trimming pared 5 bases from V and 4 bases from J, leaving 12 bases between. CDR3 sequence (DNA): TGCGCCAGCAGCGAGAACAGGGCGAATCAGCCCCAGCATTTT. As protein: CASSENRANQPQHF.

V and J are TRBV1 and TRBJ2-2. TRBV1 is a pseudogene. The CDR3 is made up of 20 amino acids. In DNA form, the CDR3 reads TGCACCAGCAGCCAAGATCCGGACCGCTCCGGCCGATTTAACACCGGGGAGCTGTTTTTT. This encodes CTSSQDPDRSGRFNTGELFF.

The sample holds a few counts of this clone. The chain has TRBV6-6 and TRBJ2-1, with D unresolved. CDR1 MNHNY and CDR2 SVGAGI come from the germline V gene (reference sequence). The ends were cut back, 6 bases at V and 4 bases at J, with 10 bases in the middle. The length of the CDR3 is 13 residues. The CDR3 reads CASSRIQYNEQFF. As DNA, the CDR3 is TGTGCCAGCAGCCGGATCCAATACAATGAGCAGTTCTTC.

This clone was seen more than once but under ten times. The rearrangement uses TRBV5-1 and TRBJ2-2, with a possible D match to TRBD1 (6 bases). Germline lookup yields CDR1 SGHRS and CDR2 YFSETQ. V lost 2 bases and J 0 bases, leaving 11 bases between the germline ends. This CDR3 contains 16 residues. The CDR3 nucleotides read TGCGCCAGCAGCTTCTCTGACAGGCCGAACACCGGGGAGCTGTTTTTT. Its translation: CASSFSDRPNTGELFF. Based on the CDR3 plus reference TRBV5-1 and TRBJ2-2, the full variable domain is KAGVTQTPRYLIKTRGQQVTLSCSPISGHRSVSWYQQTPGQGLQFLFEYFSETQRNKGNFPGRFSGRQFSNSRSEMNVSTLELGDSALYLCASSFSDRPNTGELFFGEGSRLTVL.